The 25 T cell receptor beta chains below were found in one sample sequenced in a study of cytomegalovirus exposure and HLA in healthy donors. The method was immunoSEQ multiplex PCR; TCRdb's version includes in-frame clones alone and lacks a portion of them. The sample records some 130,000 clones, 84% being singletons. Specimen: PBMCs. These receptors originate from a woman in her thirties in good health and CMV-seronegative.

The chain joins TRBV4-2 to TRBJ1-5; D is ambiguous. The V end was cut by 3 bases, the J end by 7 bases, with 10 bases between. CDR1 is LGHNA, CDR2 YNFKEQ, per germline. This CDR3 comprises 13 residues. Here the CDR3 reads CASSQAVRQPQHF. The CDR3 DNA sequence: TGTGCCAGCAGCCAGGCGGTGAGGCAGCCCCAGCATTTT.

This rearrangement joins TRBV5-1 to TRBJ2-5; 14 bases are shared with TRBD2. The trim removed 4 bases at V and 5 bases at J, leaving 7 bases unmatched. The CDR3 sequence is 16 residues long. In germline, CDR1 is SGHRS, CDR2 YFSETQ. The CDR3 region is CASSKVTSGGGETQYF. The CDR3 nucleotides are TGCGCCAGCAGCAAAGTGACTAGCGGGGGGGGTGAGACCCAGTACTTC.

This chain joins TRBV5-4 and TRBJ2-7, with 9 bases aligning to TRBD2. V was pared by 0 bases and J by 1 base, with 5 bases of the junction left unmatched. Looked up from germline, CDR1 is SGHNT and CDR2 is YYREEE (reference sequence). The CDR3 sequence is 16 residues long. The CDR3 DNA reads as TGTGCCAGCAGCTTGGACAGCGGGGGGCTTTCCTACGAGCAGTACTTC. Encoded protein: CASSLDSGGLSYEQYF.

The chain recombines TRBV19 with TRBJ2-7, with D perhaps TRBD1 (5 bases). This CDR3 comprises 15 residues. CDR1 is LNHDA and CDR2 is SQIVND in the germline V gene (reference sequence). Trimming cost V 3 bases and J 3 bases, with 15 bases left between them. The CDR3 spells CASSMATAVFYEQYF. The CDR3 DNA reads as TGTGCCAGTAGTATGGCGACAGCCGTTTTCTACGAGCAGTACTTC. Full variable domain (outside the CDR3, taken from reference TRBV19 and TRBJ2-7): DGGITQSPKYLFRKEGQNVTLSCEQNLNHDAMYWYRQDPGQGLRLIYYSQIVNDFQKGDIAEGYSVSREKKESFPLTVTSAQKNPTAFYLCASSMATAVFYEQYFGPGTRLTVT.

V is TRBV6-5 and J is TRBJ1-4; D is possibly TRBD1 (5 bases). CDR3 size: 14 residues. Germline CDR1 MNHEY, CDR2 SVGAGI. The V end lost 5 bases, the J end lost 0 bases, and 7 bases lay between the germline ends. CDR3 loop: CASSKGATNEKLFF. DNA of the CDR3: TGTGCCAGCAGTAAAGGGGCAACTAATGAAAAACTGTTTTTT.

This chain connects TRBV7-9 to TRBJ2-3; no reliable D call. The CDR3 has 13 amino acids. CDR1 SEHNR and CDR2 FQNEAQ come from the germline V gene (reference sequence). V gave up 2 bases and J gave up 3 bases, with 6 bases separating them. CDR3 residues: CASSLYSTDTQYF. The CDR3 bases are TGTGCCAGCAGCTTATATTCGACAGATACGCAGTATTTT.

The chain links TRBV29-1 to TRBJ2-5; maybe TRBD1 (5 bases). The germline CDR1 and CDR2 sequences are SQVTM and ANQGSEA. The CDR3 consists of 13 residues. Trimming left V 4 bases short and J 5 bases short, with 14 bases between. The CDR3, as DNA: TGCAGCGTTGTTCCAGGGTTCGGGGAGACCCAGTACTTC. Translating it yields CSVVPGFGETQYF.

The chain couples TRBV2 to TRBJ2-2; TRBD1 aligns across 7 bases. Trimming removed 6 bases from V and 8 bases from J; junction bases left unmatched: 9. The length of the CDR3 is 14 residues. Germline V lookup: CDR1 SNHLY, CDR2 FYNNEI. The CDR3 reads CASRRDRAGGELFF. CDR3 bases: TGTGCCAGCAGAAGAGACAGGGCTGGAGGGGAGCTGTTTTTT.

The CDR3 coding sequence is TGTGCCAGCAGTTACCGAGCGGGGGACACTGAAGCTTTCTTT. Translating it yields CASSYRAGDTEAFF. The rearrangement uses TRBV2 and TRBJ1-1; D possibly corresponds to TRBD1 (5 bases). Germline V gene lookup returns CDR1 SNHLY and CDR2 FYNNEI. This CDR3 contains 14 residues. The ends were cut back, 5 bases at V and 3 bases at J, with 13 bases in the middle.

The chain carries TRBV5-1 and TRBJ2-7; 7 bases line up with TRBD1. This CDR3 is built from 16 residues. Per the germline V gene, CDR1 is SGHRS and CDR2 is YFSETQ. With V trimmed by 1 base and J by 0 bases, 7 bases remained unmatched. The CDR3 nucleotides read TGCGCCAGCAGCTTGTCATGGGGACAGAGCTCCTACGAGCAGTACTTC. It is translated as CASSLSWGQSSYEQYF. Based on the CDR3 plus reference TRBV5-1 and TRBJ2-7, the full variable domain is KAGVTQTPRYLIKTRGQQVTLSCSPISGHRSVSWYQQTPGQGLQFLFEYFSETQRNKGNFPGRFSGRQFSNSRSEMNVSTLELGDSALYLCASSLSWGQSSYEQYFGPGTRLTVT.

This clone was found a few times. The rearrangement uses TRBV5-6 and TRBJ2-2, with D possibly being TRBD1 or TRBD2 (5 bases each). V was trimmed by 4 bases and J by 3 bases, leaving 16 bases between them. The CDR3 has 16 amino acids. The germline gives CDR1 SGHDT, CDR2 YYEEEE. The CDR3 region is CASSLDKGGYTGELFF. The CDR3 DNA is TGTGCCAGCAGCCTGGACAAGGGCGGGTACACCGGGGAGCTGTTTTTT.

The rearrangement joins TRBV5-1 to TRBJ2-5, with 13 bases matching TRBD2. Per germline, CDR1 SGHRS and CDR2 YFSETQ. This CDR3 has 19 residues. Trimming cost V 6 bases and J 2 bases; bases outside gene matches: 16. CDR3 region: CASTAGVGTSGETQETQYF. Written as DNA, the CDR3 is TGCGCCAGCACGGCGGGCGTAGGGACTAGCGGGGAGACACAAGAGACCCAGTACTTC.

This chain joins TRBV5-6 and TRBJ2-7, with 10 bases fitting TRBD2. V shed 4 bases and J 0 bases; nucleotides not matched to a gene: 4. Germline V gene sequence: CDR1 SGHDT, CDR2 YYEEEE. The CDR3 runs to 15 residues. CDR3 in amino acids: CASSLAGDPSYEQYF. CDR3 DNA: TGTGCCAGCAGCCTAGCGGGGGACCCCTCCTACGAGCAGTACTTC.

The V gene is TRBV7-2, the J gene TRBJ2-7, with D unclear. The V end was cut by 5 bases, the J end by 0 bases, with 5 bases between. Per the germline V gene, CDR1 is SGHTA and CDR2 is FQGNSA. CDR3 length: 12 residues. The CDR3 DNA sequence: TGTGCCAGCAGCCTGAGCTCCTACGAGCAGTACTTC. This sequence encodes CASSLSSYEQYF.

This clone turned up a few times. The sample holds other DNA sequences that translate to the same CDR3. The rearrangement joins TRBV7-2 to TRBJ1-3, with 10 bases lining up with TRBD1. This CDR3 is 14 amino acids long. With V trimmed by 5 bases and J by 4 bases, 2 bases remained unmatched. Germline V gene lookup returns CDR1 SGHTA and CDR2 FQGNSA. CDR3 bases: TGTGCCAGCAGCCGACAGGGGGCCGGAAACACCATATATTTT. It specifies CASSRQGAGNTIYF.

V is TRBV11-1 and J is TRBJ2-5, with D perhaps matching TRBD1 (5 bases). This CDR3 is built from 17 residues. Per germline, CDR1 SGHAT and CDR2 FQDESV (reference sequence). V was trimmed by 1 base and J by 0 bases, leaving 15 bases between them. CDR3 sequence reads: CASSLVGQGSHQETQYF. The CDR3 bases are TGTGCCAGCAGCTTAGTTGGTCAGGGATCCCACCAAGAGACCCAGTACTTC.

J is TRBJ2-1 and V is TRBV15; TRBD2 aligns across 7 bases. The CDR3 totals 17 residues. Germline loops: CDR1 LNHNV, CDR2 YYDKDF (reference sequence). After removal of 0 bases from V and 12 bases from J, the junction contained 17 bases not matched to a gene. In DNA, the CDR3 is TGTGCCACCAGCAGAGATCGGGCAGCGGGGAGTAATGAAGGGCAGTTCTTC. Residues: CATSRDRAAGSNEGQFF. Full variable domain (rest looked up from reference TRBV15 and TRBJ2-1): DAMVIQNPRYQVTQFGKPVTLSCSQTLNHNVMYWYQQKSSQAPKLLFHYYDKDFNNEADTPDNFQSRRPNTSFCFLDIRSPGLGDTAMYLCATSRDRAAGSNEGQFFGPGTRLTVL.

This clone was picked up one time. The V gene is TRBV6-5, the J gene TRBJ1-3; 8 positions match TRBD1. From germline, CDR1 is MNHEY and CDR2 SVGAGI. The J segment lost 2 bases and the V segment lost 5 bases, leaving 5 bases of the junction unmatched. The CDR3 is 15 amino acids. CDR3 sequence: CASSPRGLTGNTIYF. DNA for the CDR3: TGTGCCAGCAGTCCCAGGGGGCTCACTGGAAACACCATATATTTT.

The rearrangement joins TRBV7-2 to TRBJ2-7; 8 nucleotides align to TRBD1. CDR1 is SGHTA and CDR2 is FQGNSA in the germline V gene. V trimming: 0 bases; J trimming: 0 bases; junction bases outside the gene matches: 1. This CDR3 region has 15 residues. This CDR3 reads CASSLAGQVSYEQYF. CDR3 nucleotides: TGTGCCAGCAGCTTAGCGGGACAGGTCTCCTACGAGCAGTACTTC.

CDR3: CASRARDSRTEAFF. In DNA, the CDR3 is TGTGCCAGCAGGGCTCGGGACAGCAGAACTGAAGCTTTCTTT. This chain connects TRBV6-6 to TRBJ1-1, with 7 bases aligning to TRBD1. V trimming: 6 bases; J trimming: 5 bases; junction bases outside the gene matches: 9. The CDR3 is 14 amino acids. CDR1 MNHNY and CDR2 SVGAGI come from the germline V gene (reference sequence).

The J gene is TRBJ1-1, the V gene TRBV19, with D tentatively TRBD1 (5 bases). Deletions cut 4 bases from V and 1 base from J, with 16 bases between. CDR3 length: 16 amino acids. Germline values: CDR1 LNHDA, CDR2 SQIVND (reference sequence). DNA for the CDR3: TGTGCCAGTAGTAGCCCCCCCGCAGGGTCGAACACTGAAGCTTTCTTT. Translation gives CASSSPPAGSNTEAFF.

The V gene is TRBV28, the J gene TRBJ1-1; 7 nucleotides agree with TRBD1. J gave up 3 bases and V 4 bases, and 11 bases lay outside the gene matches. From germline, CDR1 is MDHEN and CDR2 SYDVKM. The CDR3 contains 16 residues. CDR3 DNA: TGTGCCAGCAGTTCAAGACAGGGTGGCTTTTACACTGAAGCTTTCTTT. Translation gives CASSSRQGGFYTEAFF.

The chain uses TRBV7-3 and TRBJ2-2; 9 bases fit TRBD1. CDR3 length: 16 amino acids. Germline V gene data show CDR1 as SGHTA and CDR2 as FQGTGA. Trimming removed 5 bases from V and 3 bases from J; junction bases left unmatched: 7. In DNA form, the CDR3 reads TGTGCCAGCAGCCTTGGACAGGGGATTGACACCGGGGAGCTGTTTTTT. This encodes CASSLGQGIDTGELFF.

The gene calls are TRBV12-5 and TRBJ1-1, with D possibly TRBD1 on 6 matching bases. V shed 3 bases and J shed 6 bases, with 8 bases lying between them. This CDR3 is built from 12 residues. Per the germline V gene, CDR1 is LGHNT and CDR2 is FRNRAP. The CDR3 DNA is TGTGCTAGTGGTTTAGGGGGGGCTGAAGCTTTCTTT. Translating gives CASGLGGAEAFF.

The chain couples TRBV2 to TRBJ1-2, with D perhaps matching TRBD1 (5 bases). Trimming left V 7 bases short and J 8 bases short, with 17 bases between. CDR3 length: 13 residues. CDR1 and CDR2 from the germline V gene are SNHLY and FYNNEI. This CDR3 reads CASILDTALGYTF. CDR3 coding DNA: TGTGCCAGCATCTTGGACACAGCACTGGGCTACACCTTC.